These 23 T cell receptor beta chains came from one sample sequenced in a study of blood T cells in healthy people across ages. Sample-barcoded 5' priming and a J-beta primer mix drove a second PCR of roughly 7 to 11 cycles. TCRdb independently ran MiXCR on the 5' RACE reads; one entry per CDR3 protein. Of roughly 500,000 distinct CDR3 sequences listed, about 26% are singletons. The specimen sequenced was blood. The receptors were sampled from a woman in her 70s in good health.

V is TRBV20-1 and J is TRBJ2-2; 8 bases are shared with TRBD2. CDR3 length: 13 residues. The germline CDR1 and CDR2 sequences are DFQATT and SNEGSKA (reference sequence). For the CDR3, the DNA is TGCGGTACCGGGACTAGTGCCACCGGGGAGCTGTTTTTT. It is translated as CGTGTSATGELFF.

This clonotype appeared a few times. This chain uses TRBV20-1 with TRBJ2-4; 7 bases map to TRBD1. J was trimmed by 9 bases and V by 4 bases; bases with no gene match: 6. The CDR3 runs 12 residues. CDR1 DFQATT and CDR2 SNEGSKA come from the germline V gene (reference sequence). CDR3 in DNA: TGCAGTGCTACTACAGGGGTCAGCATTCAGTACTTC. Translated, it gives CSATTGVSIQYF.

The chain links TRBV15 to TRBJ1-4, with D possibly being TRBD1 (5 bases). The CDR3 is made up of 16 amino acids. Per the germline V gene, CDR1 is LNHNV and CDR2 is YYDKDF (reference sequence). The germline V and J ends were trimmed by 5 bases and 0 bases, with 13 bases remaining between them. The CDR3 nucleotides read TGTGCCACCAGCGAGGGAGGAGGGGCAACTAATGAAAAACTGTTTTTT. It translates to CATSEGGGATNEKLFF.

The V call is TRBV12-2, the J call TRBJ2-5; TRBD2, the D gene given by the table, was not confirmed from the DNA. TRBV12-2 counts as a pseudogene. This CDR3 is 19 amino acids long. CDR3 DNA: TGTGCAAGTCGCTCGCTACCGGGGGGGCGACGTGATTCGGGAGAGACCCAGTACTTC. Its translation is CASRSLPGGRRDSGETQYF.

This clonotype was seen a few times. This chain links TRBV11-2 with TRBJ1-3; the D gene is possibly TRBD1 (5 bases). The CDR3 is made up of 18 amino acids. CDR1 and CDR2 from the germline V gene are SGHAT and FQNNGV. Deletions cut 3 bases from V and 0 bases from J, with 18 bases between. CDR3 sequence: CASSFRQNPSFSGNTIYF. In DNA, the CDR3 is TGTGCCAGCAGCTTTAGACAGAATCCCTCTTTCTCTGGAAACACCATATATTTT.

The chain uses TRBV7-2 and TRBJ2-3, with 9 bases fitting TRBD2. The V and J ends lost 5 bases and 5 bases, in that order; junction bases with no gene match: 8. The CDR3 length is 15 residues. CDR1 is SGHTA and CDR2 is FQGNSA in the germline V gene. The CDR3 is CASSQRAGGRDTQYF. The CDR3 DNA is TGTGCCAGCAGCCAAAGGGCGGGGGGGCGAGATACGCAGTATTTT.

This chain links TRBV3-1 with TRBJ1-3; 7 bases map to TRBD1. V gave up 3 bases and J gave up 1 base; unmatched junction bases: 3. The CDR3 is made up of 15 amino acids. Germline V gene data show CDR1 as LGHDT and CDR2 as YNNKEL (reference sequence). CDR3 residues: CASSHRQGSGNTIYF. The CDR3 DNA reads as TGTGCCAGCAGCCATCGACAGGGTTCTGGAAACACCATATATTTT.

Worth noting for this clonotype: Since no conserved phenylalanine or tryptophan closes the CDR3, a read error is the likely cause. This chain links TRBV4-2 with TRBJ1-1, with D unclear. Germline V gene sequence: CDR1 LGHNA, CDR2 YNFKEQ. The germline V and J ends were trimmed by 5 bases and 0 bases, with 10 bases remaining between them. This CDR3 comprises 14 residues. CDR3 region: CASSERTVNTEAFL. In DNA form, the CDR3 reads TGTGCCAGCAGCGAGCGTACAGTGAACACTGAAGCTTTCCTT.

The chain carries TRBV7-9 and TRBJ1-2, with a weak D call TRBD1 (6 bases). The CDR3 spans 16 residues. Trimming took 6 bases from V and 0 from J, leaving 17 bases between them. Germline CDR1 is SEHNR and CDR2 is FQNEAQ (reference sequence). The DNA of the CDR3 is TGTGCCAGCAGGCAAAACCGGGACATTTCTAACTATGGCTACACCTTC. As protein: CASRQNRDISNYGYTF.

This chain connects TRBV29-1 to TRBJ2-5; 8 bases line up with TRBD2. Germline V gene data show CDR1 as SQVTM and CDR2 as ANQGSEA. CDR3 length equals 15 residues. V gave up 6 bases and J gave up 2 bases; unmatched junction bases: 11. The CDR3 reads CSVHYSGMPQETQYF. The CDR3 DNA follows: TGCAGCGTCCACTATAGCGGGATGCCACAAGAGACCCAGTACTTC. Variable domain in full (rest from reference TRBV29-1 and TRBJ2-5): SAVISQKPSRDICQRGTSLTIQCQVDSQVTMMFWYRQQPGQSLTLIATANQGSEATYESGFVIDKFPISRPNLTFSTLTVSNMSPEDSSIYLCSVHYSGMPQETQYFGPGTRLLVL.

V gene TRBV5-4 combines with J gene TRBJ1-2, with D perhaps TRBD1 (5 bases). The CDR3 is made up of 15 amino acids. The V and J ends lost 4 bases and 8 bases respectively, with 21 bases between them. CDR1 and CDR2 from the germline V gene are SGHNT and YYREEE (reference sequence). The CDR3 loop reads CASSNGDSVEGGYTF. Written as DNA, the CDR3 is TGTGCCAGCAGCAATGGGGACTCGGTTGAAGGGGGCTACACCTTC.

This clonotype was observed many times. The chain couples TRBV20-1 to TRBJ1-2; D call uncertain. Trimming cost V 3 bases and J 4 bases, with 12 bases left between them. The CDR3 spans 13 residues. Germline lookup yields CDR1 DFQATT and CDR2 SNEGSKA (reference sequence). DNA of the CDR3: TGCAGTGCTAGCCCGGAGGGCGGCTATGGCTACACCTTC. Encoded protein: CSASPEGGYGYTF.

The rearrangement links TRBV27 to TRBJ2-1; 9 nucleotides align to TRBD2. The J segment lost 0 bases and the V segment lost 6 bases, leaving 12 bases of the junction unmatched. Germline CDR1 and CDR2: MNHEY and SMNVEV (reference sequence). The CDR3 runs 18 residues. The CDR3, as DNA: TGTGCCAGCAGCACAATAGCGGGGGATTCGAGCTCCTACAATGAGCAGTTCTTC. Its protein product is CASSTIAGDSSSYNEQFF.

This rearrangement joins TRBV29-1 to TRBJ2-5; the match to TRBD2 covers 7 bases. Per the germline V gene, CDR1 is SQVTM and CDR2 is ANQGSEA. This CDR3 is built from 13 residues. V gave up 6 bases and J gave up 3 bases; unmatched junction bases: 7. The CDR3 sequence is CSVSTSAEETQYF. CDR3 sequence (DNA): TGCAGCGTCAGTACTAGCGCCGAAGAGACCCAGTACTTC.

There are a few counts of this clonotype. V usage is TRBV10-3 and J usage is TRBJ1-2, with 7 bases lining up with TRBD1. The CDR3 extends over 15 amino acids. V was clipped by 3 bases and J by 1 base; unmatched bases: 5. CDR1 and CDR2 from the germline V gene are ENHRY and SYGVKD. The CDR3 loop reads CAISDSRGINYGYTF. For the CDR3, the DNA is TGTGCCATCAGTGACAGCAGGGGGATTAACTATGGCTACACCTTC.

The rearrangement links TRBV3-1 to TRBJ1-3, with unresolved D. Looked up from germline, CDR1 is LGHDT and CDR2 is YNNKEL (reference sequence). V lost 8 bases and J 2 bases, leaving 7 bases between the germline ends. CDR3 length: 12 amino acids. CDR3 DNA: TGTGCCAGCCTCTCAACTGGAAACACCATATATTTT. Its translation is CASLSTGNTIYF.

The V call is TRBV4-3, the J call TRBJ1-4; 10 bases are a match to TRBD1. Germline V gene data show CDR1 as LGHNA and CDR2 as YSLEER. The J segment lost 0 bases and the V segment lost 1 base, leaving 5 bases of the junction unmatched. This CDR3 is 18 amino acids long. CDR3 protein: CASSQAWGQGPTNEKLFF. The CDR3 DNA sequence: TGCGCCAGCAGCCAAGCGTGGGGACAGGGGCCAACTAATGAAAAACTGTTTTTT.

V gene TRBV14 combines with J gene TRBJ2-5; tentatively, D is TRBD1 (5 bases). The CDR3 contains 16 residues. The V and J ends lost 2 bases and 5 bases respectively, with 18 bases between them. Per germline, CDR1 SGHDN and CDR2 FVKESK. This chain's CDR3 is CASSQFARTKGETQYF. The CDR3, as DNA: TGTGCCAGCAGCCAATTCGCGCGGACAAAGGGGGAGACCCAGTACTTC.

This chain links TRBV5-1 with TRBJ2-5; D remains ambiguous. Germline-derived CDR1 and CDR2 are SGHRS and YFSETQ. The length of the CDR3 is 15 residues. Trimming removed 0 bases at V and 4 bases at J, with 13 bases between. Here the CDR3 DNA reads TGCGCCAGCAGCTTGGTGGGAACCGTCCCAGAGACCCAGTACTTC. Residues: CASSLVGTVPETQYF.

The chain employs TRBV7-2 and TRBJ1-4; D not certain. Germline CDR1 reads SGHTA; CDR2 reads FQGNSA. V was cut by 5 bases and J by 7 bases, with 11 bases left in between. The CDR3 contains 13 residues. This chain's CDR3 is CASSRGSVEKLFF. The CDR3, as DNA: TGTGCCAGCAGCAGAGGGTCGGTTGAAAAACTGTTTTTT.

This clonotype turned up a few times. The rearrangement links TRBV4-1 to TRBJ2-5; possibly TRBD2 for D (6 bases). Germline V gives CDR1 MGHRA, CDR2 YSYEKL. This CDR3 has 16 amino acids. Trimming left V 0 bases short and J 4 bases short, with 15 bases between. The CDR3: CASSQEHTGVGETQYF. The CDR3 DNA follows: TGCGCCAGCAGCCAAGAACATACGGGGGTGGGAGAGACCCAGTACTTC.

J is TRBJ1-2 and V is TRBV7-2, with D possibly being TRBD1 (5 bases). V was clipped by 5 bases and J by 11 bases, with 15 bases between them. The CDR3 runs 12 residues. Germline CDR1 is SGHTA and CDR2 is FQGNSA. The CDR3 sequence: CASSNGVGTYTF. For the CDR3, the DNA is TGTGCCAGCAGCAATGGCGTCGGGACTTACACCTTC.

This clonotype was counted a few times. The rearrangement links TRBV7-9 to TRBJ2-1; D ambiguous. CDR3 length equals 11 residues. Germline CDR1 is SEHNR and CDR2 is FQNEAQ (reference sequence). V was pared by 4 bases and J by 9 bases, with 7 bases between. The CDR3 DNA follows: TGTGCCAGCAGCTCCCTGAGTGAGCAGTTCTTC. Its protein product is CASSSLSEQFF. The whole variable domain, remainder taken from reference TRBV7-9 and TRBJ2-1, is DTGVSQNPRHKITKRGQNVTFRCDPISEHNRLYWYRQTLGQGPEFLTYFQNEAQLEKSRLLSDRFSAERPKGSFSTLEIQRTEQGDSAMYLCASSSLSEQFFGPGTRLTVL.